The 30 T cell receptor beta chains in this list originate from one sample, sequenced in a study of T-cell memory formation after mild COVID-19. MiXCR, applied by TCRdb to the 5' RACE reads, yields one record per CDR3 protein. The table has some 70,000 distinct CDR3 sequences, 16% seen once. Input material: PBMCs or a T cell subset sorted from them (not recorded which). The receptors shown here come from an adult woman who had mild COVID-19 (a few samples of this study predate the infection). Cell type and time point are not known.

This clonotype showed up many times. The chain joins TRBV20-1 to TRBJ2-7, with TRBD1 matching over 7 bases. V trimming: 5 bases; J trimming: 0 bases; junction bases outside the gene matches: 4. The CDR3 consists of 13 residues. Germline V gene lookup returns CDR1 DFQATT and CDR2 SNEGSKA (reference sequence). CDR3 DNA sequence: TGCAGTGCTCGAAACAGGGGCTCCTACGAGCAGTACTTC. Amino acids: CSARNRGSYEQYF.

This clonotype was detected a few times. This chain links TRBV29-1 with TRBJ2-7, with 7 nucleotides matching TRBD2. Per the germline V gene, CDR1 is SQVTM and CDR2 is ANQGSEA. The J segment lost 3 bases and the V segment lost 3 bases, leaving 8 bases of the junction unmatched. The CDR3 extends over 14 amino acids. CDR3 in DNA: TGCAGCGTTGATTCGCGGGAGATGGGCTACGAGCAGTACTTC. This codes for CSVDSREMGYEQYF.

The chain couples TRBV24-1 to TRBJ2-5; D not certain. V dropped 1 base and J dropped 4 bases, with 6 bases sitting between them. Germline CDR1 reads KGHDR; CDR2 reads SFDVKD. CDR3 length equals 13 residues. CDR3 coding DNA: TGTGCCACCAGTGATTTATCCTCAGAGACCCAGTACTTC. Its translation is CATSDLSSETQYF.

The chain carries TRBV27 and TRBJ2-5; possible D gene TRBD2, 5 bases. This CDR3 contains 14 residues. The V and J ends lost 5 bases and 5 bases respectively, with 15 bases between them. The germline CDR1 and CDR2 sequences are MNHEY and SMNVEV (reference sequence). The CDR3 DNA reads as TGTGCCAGCAGTACACGAGACGGGGAGGAGACCCAGTACTTC. Translating it yields CASSTRDGEETQYF.

The rearrangement uses TRBV21-1 and TRBJ2-1; the D call in the table, TRBD2, was not verified against the DNA. TRBV21-1 represents a pseudogene. This CDR3 region has 18 residues. The CDR3 loop reads CASRKTTSGGVSYNEQFF. CDR3 coding DNA: TGTGCCAGCAGAAAGACGACTAGCGGGGGAGTGTCCTACAATGAGCAGTTCTTC.

This chain joins TRBV9 and TRBJ2-1, with D perhaps matching TRBD1 or TRBD2 (5 bases each). Trimming took 0 bases from V and 6 from J, leaving 16 bases between them. The CDR3 has 16 residues. Germline CDR1 and CDR2: SGDLS and YYNGEE. The CDR3 is CASSVEVGVTGNEQFF. The CDR3 region has the DNA TGTGCCAGCAGCGTAGAGGTGGGGGTGACGGGCAATGAGCAGTTCTTC.

V usage is TRBV20-1 and J usage is TRBJ2-3; TRBD2 might be the D (5 bases). The CDR3 has 16 amino acids. CDR1 and CDR2 (germline): DFQATT, SNEGSKA (reference sequence). V lost 0 bases to trimming and J lost 5 bases, with 18 bases between them. The CDR3 is CSARDRMGVKLDTQYF. CDR3 DNA sequence: TGCAGTGCTAGAGATCGAATGGGAGTCAAATTAGATACGCAGTATTTT.

This clonotype has a handful of counts. The gene calls are TRBV12-3 or TRBV12-4 and TRBJ2-5; D could derive from TRBD1 or TRBD2 (5 bases each). The CDR3 contains 14 residues. V dropped 3 bases and J dropped 7 bases, with 15 bases sitting between them. The CDR3 is CASSFSPGLATQYF. CDR3 nucleotides: TGTGCCAGCAGTTTTAGTCCAGGGCTAGCGACCCAGTACTTC.

A few counts support this clonotype. V gene TRBV4-1 combines with J gene TRBJ2-7; D is uncertain. The germline V and J ends were trimmed by 2 bases and 0 bases, with 8 bases remaining between them. The CDR3 length is 14 residues. Germline V CDR1 and CDR2: MGHRA, YSYEKL. The CDR3 loop is CASSQPAGSYEQYF. For the CDR3, the DNA is TGCGCCAGCAGCCAACCGGCAGGCTCCTACGAGCAGTACTTC.

The CDR3 DNA reads as TGTGCCAGCAGCTTAGAAGCCGGCGCTGAAGCTTTCTTT. Translated: CASSLEAGAEAFF. V and J are TRBV7-6 and TRBJ1-1; D uncertain. V lost 1 base, J lost 6 bases, and 9 bases lay in between. CDR3 length: 13 residues. The V gene's germline CDR1 is SGHVS and CDR2 FNYEAQ. The variable domain in full, completed from reference TRBV7-6 and TRBJ1-1, reads GAGVSQSPRYKVTKRGQDVALRCDPISGHVSLYWYRQALGQGPEFLTYFNYEAQQDKSGLPNDRFSAERPEGSISTLTIQRTEQRDSAMYRCASSLEAGAEAFFGQGTRLTVV.

This clonotype has more than one count but fewer than ten. The chain uses TRBV4-3 and TRBJ2-1; the D is unclear. V lost 0 bases and J 4 bases, leaving 7 bases between the germline ends. The CDR3 loop spans 14 amino acids. CDR1 and CDR2 from the germline V gene are LGHNA and YSLEER. This CDR3 is CASSQDGQYNEQFF. Here the CDR3 DNA reads TGCGCCAGCAGCCAAGACGGGCAGTACAATGAGCAGTTCTTC.

The V and J genes are TRBV30 and TRBJ2-7, with 7 nucleotides matching TRBD1. After removal of 5 bases from V and 0 bases from J, the junction contained 4 bases not matched to a gene. The CDR3 contains 13 residues. Per the germline V gene, CDR1 is GTSNPN and CDR2 is SVGIG (reference sequence). The CDR3: CAWAQGTSYEQYF. The CDR3 region has the DNA TGTGCCTGGGCACAGGGGACCTCCTACGAGCAGTACTTC.

The table lists this clonotype with a few counts. CDR3 bases: TGTGCCACCAGCGGCTCCCCGAGGCTTTTGAACGAGCAGTACTTC. Its protein product is CATSGSPRLLNEQYF. The chain is built from TRBV15 and TRBJ2-7; D remains ambiguous. Per the germline V gene, CDR1 is LNHNV and CDR2 is YYDKDF (reference sequence). This CDR3 contains 15 residues. V was clipped by 5 bases and J by 5 bases, with 19 bases between them.

This clonotype was found once. Relative to the germline gene, one junction end is altered; a read error may explain this. The chain joins TRBV2 to TRBJ1-2; 7 bases agree with TRBD1. Germline CDR1 reads SNHLY; CDR2 reads FYNNEI. This CDR3 spans 13 amino acids. CDR3 sequence: CASREDRVGGYTF. The CDR3 DNA reads TGTGCCAGCAGGGAAGACAGGGTGGGTGGCTACACCTTC.

This clonotype was detected only a few times. V usage is TRBV3-1 and J usage is TRBJ2-2; D not certain. Between the trimmed V and J ends, which lost 5 bases and 0 bases, there was a span of 4 bases. Germline loops: CDR1 LGHDT, CDR2 YNNKEL (reference sequence). CDR3 length equals 13 residues. The DNA for the CDR3 is TGTGCCAGCAGCGTTCCGAACACCGGGGAGCTGTTTTTT. This translates into CASSVPNTGELFF.

The chain recombines TRBV15 with TRBJ2-1; 8 bases match TRBD2. Per the germline V gene, CDR1 is LNHNV and CDR2 is YYDKDF (reference sequence). Trimming took 4 bases from V and 5 from J; bases not matched to a gene: 13. There are 17 residues in the CDR3. The CDR3 bases are TGTGCCACCAGCAAAGAAGGGGACGGGAGGGCCAACAATGAGCAGTTCTTC. Its protein is CATSKEGDGRANNEQFF.

The sample holds many counts of this clonotype. The chain recombines TRBV12-3 or TRBV12-4 with TRBJ1-5; D perhaps matches TRBD1 (5 bases). Trimming removed 4 bases at V and 7 bases at J, with 11 bases between. CDR3 length equals 13 residues. CDR3 loop: CASSYTRGQPQHF. The CDR3 bases are TGTGCCAGCAGTTATACAAGGGGACAGCCCCAGCATTTT.

The chain employs TRBV27 and TRBJ2-3; TRBD1 agrees at 9 bases. The germline CDR1 and CDR2 sequences are MNHEY and SMNVEV (reference sequence). Losses at the gene ends were 5 bases for V and 2 bases for J; bases not matched to a gene: 5. The CDR3 covers 15 residues. CDR3 residues: CASSTYRGLTDTQYF. In DNA form, the CDR3 reads TGTGCCAGCAGTACTTACAGGGGGCTCACAGATACGCAGTATTTT.

V and J are TRBV7-9 and TRBJ2-6, with a weak D call TRBD2 (5 bases). The germline CDR1 and CDR2 sequences are SEHNR and FQNEAQ (reference sequence). This CDR3 is built from 16 residues. The V end lost 4 bases, the J end lost 2 bases, and 12 bases lay between the germline ends. For the CDR3, the DNA is TGTGCCAGCAGCTCCGTTCACGGGGCTGGGGCCAACGTCCTGACTTTC. This codes for CASSSVHGAGANVLTF.

The rearrangement links TRBV7-9 to TRBJ2-7, with D perhaps TRBD1 or TRBD2 (5 bases each). The CDR3 spans 15 residues. The V gene's germline CDR1 is SEHNR and CDR2 FQNEAQ (reference sequence). V was cut by 2 bases and J by 1 base, with 12 bases left in between. The CDR3 coding sequence is TGTGCCAGCAGCTTATTGGGGGAATTATCCTACGAGCAGTACTTC. Its protein is CASSLLGELSYEQYF.

The rearrangement joins TRBV20-1 to TRBJ2-3; D possibly corresponds to TRBD2 (6 bases). Trimming removed 0 bases from V and 3 bases from J, with 13 bases in between. CDR1 DFQATT and CDR2 SNEGSKA come from the germline V gene (reference sequence). CDR3 size: 15 residues. The CDR3 DNA follows: TGCAGTGCTAGAGATCTAGGTAGCGGAACAGATACGCAGTATTTT. Its protein is CSARDLGSGTDTQYF.

In this sample, this clonotype turned up a few times. This chain uses TRBV11-1 with TRBJ2-5, with TRBD1 identical over 8 bases. The V segment lost 5 bases and the J segment 2 bases; nucleotides outside the gene matches: 13. In germline, CDR1 is SGHAT, CDR2 FQDESV (reference sequence). The CDR3 runs 17 residues. Here the CDR3 DNA reads TGTGCCAGCAGCCCCCGTGGACAGGGTTGGAGTCAAGAGACCCAGTACTTC. This translates into CASSPRGQGWSQETQYF.

The CDR3 region has the DNA TGTGCCAGCAGTGAATTTGTCGGCATGAACACTGAAGCTTTCTTT. It translates to CASSEFVGMNTEAFF. The V call is TRBV25-1, the J call TRBJ1-1, with D uncertain. The V end lost 1 base, the J end lost 0 bases, and 9 bases lay between the germline ends. Germline values: CDR1 MGHDK, CDR2 SYGVNS. The CDR3 is made up of 15 amino acids. The full variable domain, its missing parts supplied by reference TRBV25-1 and TRBJ1-1, is EADIYQTPRYLVIGTGKKITLECSQTMGHDKMYWYQQDPGMELHLIHYSYGVNSTEKGDLSSESTVSRIRTEHFPLTLESARPSHTSQYLCASSEFVGMNTEAFFGQGTRLTVV.

This clonotype appeared a few times. The V gene is TRBV27, the J gene TRBJ2-7; 7 bases map to TRBD1. V trimming: 6 bases; J trimming: 3 bases; junction bases outside the gene matches: 20. CDR3 size: 18 residues. Germline values: CDR1 MNHEY, CDR2 SMNVEV (reference sequence). CDR3 coding DNA: TGTGCCAGCAGCCGAACTCCACCAGGGGACAGCGTCCTCTACGAGCAGTACTTC. As protein: CASSRTPPGDSVLYEQYF.

Ten or more counts support this clonotype. The genes are TRBV7-8 and TRBJ2-1, with 8 nucleotides matching TRBD1. J was trimmed by 2 bases and V by 6 bases; bases with no gene match: 12. The CDR3 loop spans 17 amino acids. CDR1 is SGHVS and CDR2 is FQNEAQ in the germline V gene. The DNA of the CDR3 is TGTGCCAGCAGTCTAGACGCGGGGACAGGACCCTACAATGAGCAGTTCTTC. Its translation is CASSLDAGTGPYNEQFF. The full variable domain, its missing parts supplied by reference TRBV7-8 and TRBJ2-1, is GAGVSQSPRYKVAKRGQDVALRCDPISGHVSLFWYQQALGQGPEFLTYFQNEAQLDKSGLPSDRFFAERPEGSVSTLKIQRTQQEDSAVYLCASSLDAGTGPYNEQFFGPGTRLTVL.

The chain has TRBV19 and TRBJ1-2, with D tentatively TRBD1 (6 bases). The CDR3 is made up of 13 amino acids. V lost 1 base to trimming and J lost 8 bases, with 11 bases between them. In germline, CDR1 is LNHDA, CDR2 SQIVND (reference sequence). The CDR3 sequence: CASSIGTDDGYTF. The CDR3 coding sequence is TGTGCCAGTAGTATAGGGACAGACGACGGCTACACCTTC.

The chain joins TRBV20-1 to TRBJ2-1; D is ambiguous. This CDR3 region has 14 residues. Trimming stripped 2 bases from V and 1 base from J, with 9 bases between. Germline CDR1 reads DFQATT; CDR2 reads SNEGSKA (reference sequence). CDR3 region: CSARLASSYNEQFF. The CDR3 DNA reads TGCAGTGCTAGATTGGCGTCATCCTACAATGAGCAGTTCTTC.

This clonotype was detected a few times. V is TRBV20-1 and J is TRBJ2-5, with 15 bases identical to TRBD2. The CDR3 length is 16 residues. Per germline, CDR1 DFQATT and CDR2 SNEGSKA (reference sequence). V trimming: 2 bases; J trimming: 7 bases; junction bases outside the gene matches: 8. Written as DNA, the CDR3 is TGCAGTGCTAGACCCGGACTAGCGGGGGGGCTGTGGACCCAGTACTTC. Translating it yields CSARPGLAGGLWTQYF.

The V call is TRBV29-1, the J call TRBJ2-7; perhaps D is TRBD1 or TRBD2 (5 bases each). Per the germline V gene, CDR1 is SQVTM and CDR2 is ANQGSEA. V was pared by 3 bases and J by 2 bases, with 14 bases between. This CDR3 has 14 residues. This CDR3 is CSVEGVGAAYEQYF. CDR3 DNA sequence: TGCAGCGTTGAGGGGGTAGGGGCCGCCTACGAGCAGTACTTC.

In its sample, this clonotype was seen a few times. The chain is built from TRBV27 and TRBJ2-7, with 9 bases that match TRBD1. The length of the CDR3 is 15 residues. J was trimmed by 3 bases and V by 0 bases; bases with no gene match: 3. Germline CDR1 and CDR2: MNHEY and SMNVEV (reference sequence). In nucleotides, the CDR3 is TGTGCCAGCAGTTTATCCGGGACAGGGCTCTACGAGCAGTACTTC. Its translation is CASSLSGTGLYEQYF.